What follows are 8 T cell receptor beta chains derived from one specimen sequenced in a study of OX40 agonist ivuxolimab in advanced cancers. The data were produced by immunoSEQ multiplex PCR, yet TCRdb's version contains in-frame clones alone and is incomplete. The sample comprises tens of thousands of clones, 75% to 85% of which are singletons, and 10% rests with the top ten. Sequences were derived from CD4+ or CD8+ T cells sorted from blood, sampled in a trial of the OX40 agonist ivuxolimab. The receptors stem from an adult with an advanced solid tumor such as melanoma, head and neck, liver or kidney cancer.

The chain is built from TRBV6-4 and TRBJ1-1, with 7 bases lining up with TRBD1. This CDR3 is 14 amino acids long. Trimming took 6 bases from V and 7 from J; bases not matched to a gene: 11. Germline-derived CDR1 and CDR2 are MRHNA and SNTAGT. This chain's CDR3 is CASRTTGTALEAFF. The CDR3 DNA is TGTGCCAGCAGGACTACCGGGACAGCCCTTGAAGCTTTCTTT.

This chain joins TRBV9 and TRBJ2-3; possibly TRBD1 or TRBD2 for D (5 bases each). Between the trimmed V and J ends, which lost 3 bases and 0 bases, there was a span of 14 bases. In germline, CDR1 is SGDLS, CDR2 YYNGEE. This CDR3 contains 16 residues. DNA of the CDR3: TGTGCCAGCAGCGCCGGGGCCAACCCTAGCACAGATACGCAGTATTTT. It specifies CASSAGANPSTDTQYF.

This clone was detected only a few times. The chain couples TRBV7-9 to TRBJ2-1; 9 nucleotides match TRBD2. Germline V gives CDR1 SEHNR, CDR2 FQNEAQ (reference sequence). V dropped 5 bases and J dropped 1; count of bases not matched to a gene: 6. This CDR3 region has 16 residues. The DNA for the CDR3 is TGTGCCAGCAGCCACTATAGCGGGGGTTCCTACAATGAGCAGTTCTTC. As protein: CASSHYSGGSYNEQFF.

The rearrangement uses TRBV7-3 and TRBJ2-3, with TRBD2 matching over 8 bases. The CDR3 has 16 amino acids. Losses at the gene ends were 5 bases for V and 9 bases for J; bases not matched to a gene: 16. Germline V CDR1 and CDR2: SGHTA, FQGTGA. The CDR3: CASSPGGDPQRQTQYF. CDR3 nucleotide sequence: TGTGCCAGCAGCCCCGGGGGGGACCCTCAAAGACAAACGCAGTATTTT.

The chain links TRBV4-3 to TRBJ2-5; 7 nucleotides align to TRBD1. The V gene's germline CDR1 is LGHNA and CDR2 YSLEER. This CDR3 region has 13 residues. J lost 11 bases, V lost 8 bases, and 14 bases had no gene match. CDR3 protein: CASSRQGPGEQYF. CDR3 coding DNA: TGCGCCAGCTCTCGACAGGGCCCGGGTGAGCAGTACTTC.

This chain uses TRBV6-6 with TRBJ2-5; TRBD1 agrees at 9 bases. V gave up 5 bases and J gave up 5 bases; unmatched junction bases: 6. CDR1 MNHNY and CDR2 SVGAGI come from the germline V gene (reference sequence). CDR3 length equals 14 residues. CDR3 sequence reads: CASSIGQGRETQYF. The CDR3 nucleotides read TGTGCCAGCAGTATTGGACAGGGGAGGGAGACCCAGTACTTC.

CDR3 in amino acids: CASSLGGGQPQHF. In nucleotides, the CDR3 is TGTGCCAGCAGCCTGGGTGGGGGTCAGCCCCAGCATTTT. The chain uses TRBV7-2 and TRBJ1-5, with a tentative D call TRBD1 (5 bases). V lost 5 bases and J lost 6, with 11 bases in between. Germline CDR1 SGHTA, CDR2 FQGNSA. This CDR3 contains 13 residues.

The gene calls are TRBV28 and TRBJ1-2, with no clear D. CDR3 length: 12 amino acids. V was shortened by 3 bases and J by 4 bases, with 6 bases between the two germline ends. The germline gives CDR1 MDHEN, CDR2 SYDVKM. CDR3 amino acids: CASSLDFYGYTF. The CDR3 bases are TGTGCCAGCAGTTTGGATTTCTATGGCTACACCTTC.